This TCR beta chain appears in the sequencing data of a study of T cell repertoires in cytomegalovirus infection. Study background: HLA-B-restricted CMV epitopes that are well studied, plus recently identified HLA-C-restricted ones, were used by the study. CMV infection together with matching HLA type was indicated by public TCR beta signatures.

The CDR3 has 15 residues. The germline V gene encodes CDR1 SGHAT and CDR2 FQNNGV. With 4 bases removed from V and 3 bases from J, the gap between germline ends came to 12 bases. Regarding the study as a whole: In two of eight donors, the top clonotype was HLA-C-restricted CMV-specific. The study identified carriers of CMV plus the relevant HLA from cumulative public TCR beta family frequency.

Details on this clonotype: Its target is unknown.

TCRdb passed the reads through MiXCR, listing each CDR3 protein once. The table has 80,000 to 90,000 distinct CDR3 sequences, approximately 45% seen once. The V call is TRBV11-2, the J call TRBJ2-2; weak D call: TRBD2 (6 bases). The receptor was derived from a human donor in good health (CMV status not recorded). Some clones in this sample may be carry-over from other donors' samples. The input for sequencing was CD8+ T cells from cultured PBMCs, taken from culture after CMV antigen stimulation. The CDR3 nucleotides are TGTGCCAGCAGCTCCTCCGGGAGCGACACCGGGGAGCTGTTTTTT. This encodes CASSSSGSDTGELFF.